The sequence of this T cell receptor (beta chain) was determined in a study of blood T cell repertoires in COVID-19. This CDR3 is 13 amino acids long. Germline V lookup: CDR1 MNHEY, CDR2 SMNVEV (reference sequence). Trimming removed 5 bases at V and 0 bases at J, with 7 bases between. Profiling relied on immunoSEQ multiplex PCR, and the TCRdb table lists in-frame clones only, not all of them. Of about 91,000 clones in the sample, about 85% are singletons; the top ten hold more than 4.5%. This receptor was taken from a man between 65 and 85 years old with acute or convalescent COVID-19. The sample consisted of peripheral blood. V is TRBV27 and J is TRBJ1-1; D perhaps matches TRBD1 (5 bases). The CDR3 DNA reads as TGTGCCAGCAGTACGACAGTGAACACTGAAGCTTTCTTT. As protein: CASSTTVNTEAFF.